This T cell receptor beta chain was observed in a study of blood T cell repertoires in COVID-19. Clones were sequenced by immunoSEQ multiplex PCR, and TCRdb holds only the in-frame ones, with some missing. The sample has 200,000 or so clones, under 90% seen once. This CDR3 is 14 amino acids long. Germline CDR1 SNHLY, CDR2 FYNNEI. With 6 bases removed from V and 7 bases from J, the gap between germline ends came to 16 bases. The cohort comprised adults aged about 18 to 90 years residing in approximately 25 US areas. V is TRBV2 and J is TRBJ1-5; D is perhaps TRBD1 (5 bases). This clonotype originated in a man aged 55 to 70 who had recovered from COVID-19. Input material: PBMCs or T cells enriched from blood (not recorded which). CDR3 DNA: TGTGCCAGCAGCCCTATGGGGGGTGGGCAGCCCCAGCATTTT. This sequence encodes CASSPMGGGQPQHF.